What follows describes a single TCR beta chain. Produced via immunoSEQ multiplex PCR; TCRdb's table is partial and in-frame only. The sample has around 450,000 clones; approximately 92% are singletons. This sample stems from a study of Ad26.COV2.S vaccination and SARS-CoV-2 variants. This sample's treatment: some 20 received Ad26.COV2.S at low or high dose, single or two shots; 5 received placebo; per-sample allocation not given. Repertoires come from day 63 after the first vaccine or placebo injection. Trimming took 1 base from V and 6 from J; bases not matched to a gene: 3. Per the germline V gene, CDR1 is SGHTA and CDR2 is FQGNSA. The CDR3 spans 15 residues.

This chain joins TRBV7-2 and TRBJ1-5; 10 bases are shared with TRBD1. This receptor was obtained from a person between 18 and 65 years old who received the Ad26.COV2.S COVID-19 vaccine or a placebo. This material consisted of peripheral blood, taken in a trial of Ad26.COV2.S vaccine versus placebo. The CDR3 sequence is CASSLGTGGGQPQHF. The DNA for the CDR3 is TGTGCCAGCAGCTTAGGGACAGGGGGAGGTCAGCCCCAGCATTTT.